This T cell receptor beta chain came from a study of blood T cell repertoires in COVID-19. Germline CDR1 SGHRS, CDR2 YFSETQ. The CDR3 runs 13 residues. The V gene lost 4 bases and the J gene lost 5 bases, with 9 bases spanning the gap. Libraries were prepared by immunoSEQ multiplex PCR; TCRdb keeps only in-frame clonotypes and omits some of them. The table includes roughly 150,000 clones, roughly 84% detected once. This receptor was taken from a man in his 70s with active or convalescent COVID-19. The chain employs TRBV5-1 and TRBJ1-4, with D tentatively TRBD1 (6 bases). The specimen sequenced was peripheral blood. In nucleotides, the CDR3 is TGCGCCAGCAGCGTGGACAGCAATGAAAAACTGTTTTTT. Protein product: CASSVDSNEKLFF.